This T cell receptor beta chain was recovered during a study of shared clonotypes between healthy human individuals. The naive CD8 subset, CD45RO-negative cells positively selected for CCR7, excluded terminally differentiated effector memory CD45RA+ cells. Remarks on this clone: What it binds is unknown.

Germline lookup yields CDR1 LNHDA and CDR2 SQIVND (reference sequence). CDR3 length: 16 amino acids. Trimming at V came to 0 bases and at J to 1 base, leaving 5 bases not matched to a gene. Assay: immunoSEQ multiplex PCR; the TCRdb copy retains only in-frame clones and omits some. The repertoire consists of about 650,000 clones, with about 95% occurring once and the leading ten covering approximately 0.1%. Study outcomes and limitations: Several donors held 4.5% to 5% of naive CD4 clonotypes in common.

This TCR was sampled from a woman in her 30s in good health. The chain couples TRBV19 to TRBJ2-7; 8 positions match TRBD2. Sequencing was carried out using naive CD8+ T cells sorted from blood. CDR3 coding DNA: TGTGCCAGTAGTATAGAAGCTAGCGGGCTGTCCTACGAGCAGTACTTC. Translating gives CASSIEASGLSYEQYF.